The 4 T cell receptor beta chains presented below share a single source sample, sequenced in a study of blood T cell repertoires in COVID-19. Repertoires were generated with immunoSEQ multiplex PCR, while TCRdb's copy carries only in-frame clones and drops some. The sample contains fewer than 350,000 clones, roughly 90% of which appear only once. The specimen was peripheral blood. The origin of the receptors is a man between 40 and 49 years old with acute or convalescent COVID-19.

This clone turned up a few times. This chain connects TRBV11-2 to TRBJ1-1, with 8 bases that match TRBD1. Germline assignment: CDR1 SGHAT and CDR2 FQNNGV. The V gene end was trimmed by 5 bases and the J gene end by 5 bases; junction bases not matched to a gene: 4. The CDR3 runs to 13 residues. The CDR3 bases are TGTGCCAGCAGCCAGGGGGCGCGTACTGAAGCTTTCTTT. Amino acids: CASSQGARTEAFF.

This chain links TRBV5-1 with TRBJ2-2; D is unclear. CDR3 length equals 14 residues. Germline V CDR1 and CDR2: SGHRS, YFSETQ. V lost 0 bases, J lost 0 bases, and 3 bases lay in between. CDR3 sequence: CASSLGANTGELFF. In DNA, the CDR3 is TGCGCCAGCAGCTTGGGAGCGAACACCGGGGAGCTGTTTTTT.

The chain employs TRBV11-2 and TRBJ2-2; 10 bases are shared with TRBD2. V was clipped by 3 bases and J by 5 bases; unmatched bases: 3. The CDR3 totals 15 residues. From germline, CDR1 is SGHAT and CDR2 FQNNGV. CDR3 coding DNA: TGTGCCAGCAGCTTGCTAGCGGGGGAGACCGGGGAGCTGTTTTTT. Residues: CASSLLAGETGELFF.

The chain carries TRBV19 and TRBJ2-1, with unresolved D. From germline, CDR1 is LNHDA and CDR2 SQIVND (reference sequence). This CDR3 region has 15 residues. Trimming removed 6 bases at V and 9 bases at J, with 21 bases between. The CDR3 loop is CASSPETRVLSEQFF. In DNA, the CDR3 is TGTGCCAGTAGCCCTGAAACCCGGGTTCTAAGTGAGCAGTTCTTC.